These T cell receptor beta chains were read from a single sample in a study of T-cell memory formation after mild COVID-19. MiXCR, run by TCRdb on the 5' RACE reads, gives a single entry per CDR3 protein. The sample includes tens of thousands of distinct CDR3 sequences, approximately 15% of them seen just once. The sequenced material came from PBMCs or a T cell subset sorted from them (not recorded which). Every receptor here comes from an adult woman who had mild COVID-19 (a few samples of this study predate the infection). Cell type and time point are not known. CDR3s include the opening cysteine and the closing phenylalanine or tryptophan. A D gene is named only where the DNA matches it firmly. The listing skips clone size in some rows; elsewhere it reads once, few, many or a size class.

V gene: TRBV27
clone size: many
D gene: .
J gene: TRBJ2-1
CDR3 protein: CASSLSYQVRDNEQFF
CDR3 DNA: TGTGCCAGCAGTTTATCTTATCAAGTTCGGGACAATGAGCAGTTCTTC

V gene: TRBV7-9
clone size: few
D gene: .
J gene: TRBJ2-3
CDR3 protein: CASSPGPTSNDYTQYF
CDR3 DNA: TGTGCCAGCAGTCCTGGGCCGACAAGCAACGATTATACGCAGTATTTT

V gene: TRBV5-1
clone size: few
D gene: .
J gene: TRBJ1-4
CDR3 protein: CASSLVPGLVATNEKLFF
CDR3 DNA: TGCGCCAGCAGCTTGGTTCCAGGATTAGTTGCAACTAATGAAAAACTGTTTTTT

V gene: TRBV12-3/TRBV12-4
clone size: .
D gene: .
J gene: TRBJ2-5
CDR3 protein: CASTPTIPGETQYF
CDR3 DNA: TGTGCCAGCACCCCGACTATCCCGGGAGAGACCCAGTACTTC

V gene: TRBV9
clone size: .
D gene: .
J gene: TRBJ2-7
CDR3 protein: CASSERDSSYYEQYF
CDR3 DNA: TGTGCCAGCAGCGAGCGGGACAGCTCTTACTACGAGCAGTACTTC

V gene: TRBV29-1
clone size: few
D gene: .
J gene: TRBJ2-7
CDR3 protein: CSVEEGRSYEQYF
CDR3 DNA: TGCAGCGTTGAGGAGGGACGCTCCTACGAGCAGTACTTC

V gene: TRBV7-9
clone size: many
D gene: .
J gene: TRBJ2-6
CDR3 protein: CASSLPRGAGANVLTF
CDR3 DNA: TGTGCCAGCAGCTTACCCAGGGGGGCTGGGGCCAACGTCCTGACTTTC

V gene: TRBV7-2
clone size: .
D gene: TRBD2
J gene: TRBJ2-1
CDR3 protein: CASSFGTSAEQFF
CDR3 DNA: TGTGCCAGCAGCTTTGGGACTAGCGCTGAGCAGTTCTTC

V gene: TRBV20-1
clone size: .
D gene: .
J gene: TRBJ1-1
CDR3 protein: CSARTLRNTEAFF
CDR3 DNA: TGCAGTGCTCGGACACTAAGGAACACTGAAGCTTTCTTT

V gene: TRBV12-3/TRBV12-4
clone size: .
D gene: .
J gene: TRBJ2-7
CDR3 protein: CASTKGGAPYEQYF
CDR3 DNA: TGTGCCAGCACCAAAGGGGGGGCACCCTACGAGCAGTACTTC

V gene: TRBV6-5
clone size: few
D gene: TRBD1
J gene: TRBJ2-1
CDR3 protein: CASSYTGQGADEQFF
CDR3 DNA: TGTGCCAGCAGTTACACGGGACAGGGGGCGGATGAGCAGTTCTTC

V gene: TRBV29-1
clone size: .
D gene: .
J gene: TRBJ2-6
CDR3 protein: CSVEDATGTGANVLTF
CDR3 DNA: TGCAGCGTTGAAGACGCTACAGGGACTGGGGCCAACGTCCTGACTTTC

V gene: TRBV7-8
clone size: many
D gene: TRBD2
J gene: TRBJ2-1
CDR3 protein: CASSFLAGDQDEQFF
CDR3 DNA: TGTGCCAGCAGCTTCTTAGCGGGAGATCAGGATGAGCAGTTCTTC

V gene: TRBV7-9
clone size: .
D gene: TRBD1
J gene: TRBJ2-7
CDR3 protein: CASSLETGQYEQYF
CDR3 DNA: TGTGCCAGCAGCTTAGAGACAGGGCAATACGAGCAGTACTTC

V gene: TRBV12-3/TRBV12-4
clone size: .
D gene: .
J gene: TRBJ2-3
CDR3 protein: CASSHSRGTDTQYF
CDR3 DNA: TGTGCCAGCAGCCATTCGAGGGGGACAGATACGCAGTATTTT

V gene: TRBV27
clone size: few
D gene: .
J gene: TRBJ1-1
CDR3 protein: CASRLQENTEAFF
CDR3 DNA: TGTGCCAGCAGACTCCAAGAGAACACTGAAGCTTTCTTT

V gene: TRBV7-6
clone size: few
D gene: .
J gene: TRBJ2-2
CDR3 protein: CASSLASTGELFF
CDR3 DNA: TGTGCCAGCAGCTTGGCTTCCACCGGGGAGCTGTTTTTT

V gene: TRBV30
clone size: .
D gene: .
J gene: TRBJ2-7
CDR3 protein: CAWSVRGGDLQYF
CDR3 DNA: TGTGCCTGGAGTGTACGGGGCGGGGATTTGCAGTACTTC

V gene: TRBV29-1
clone size: few
D gene: .
J gene: TRBJ2-7
CDR3 protein: CSVAQDSLDEQYF
CDR3 DNA: TGCAGCGTTGCCCAGGACAGTCTCGACGAGCAGTACTTC

V gene: TRBV7-9
clone size: .
D gene: TRBD1
J gene: TRBJ2-7
CDR3 protein: CASSLRTGDHEQYF
CDR3 DNA: TGTGCCAGCAGCCTACGGACAGGGGACCACGAGCAGTACTTC

V gene: TRBV12-3/TRBV12-4
clone size: few
D gene: TRBD2
J gene: TRBJ2-1
CDR3 protein: CASSLTSGVLYNEQFF
CDR3 DNA: TGTGCCAGCAGTTTGACTAGCGGGGTCCTCTACAATGAGCAGTTCTTC

V gene: TRBV29-1
clone size: few
D gene: .
J gene: TRBJ2-7
CDR3 protein: CSVAAGTYQQYF
CDR3 DNA: TGCAGCGTTGCCGCCGGGACGTACCAGCAGTACTTC

V gene: TRBV29-1
clone size: many
D gene: .
J gene: TRBJ2-1
CDR3 protein: CSVYNNEQFF
CDR3 DNA: TGCAGCGTTTATAACAATGAGCAGTTCTTC

V gene: TRBV7-9
clone size: .
D gene: TRBD2
J gene: TRBJ2-1
CDR3 protein: CASSPRTSGGDEQFF
CDR3 DNA: TGTGCCAGCAGCCCGCGGACTAGCGGAGGCGATGAGCAGTTCTTC